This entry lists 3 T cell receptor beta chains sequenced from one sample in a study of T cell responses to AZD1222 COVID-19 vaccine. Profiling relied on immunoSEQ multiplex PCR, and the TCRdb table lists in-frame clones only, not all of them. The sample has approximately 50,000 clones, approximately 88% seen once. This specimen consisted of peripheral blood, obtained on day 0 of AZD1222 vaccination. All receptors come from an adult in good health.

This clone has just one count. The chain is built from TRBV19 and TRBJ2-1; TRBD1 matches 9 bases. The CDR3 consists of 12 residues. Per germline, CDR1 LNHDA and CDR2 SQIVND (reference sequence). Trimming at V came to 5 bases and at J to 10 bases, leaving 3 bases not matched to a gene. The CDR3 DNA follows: TGTGCCAGTAGTCCCGGACAGGGGGAGCAGTTCTTC. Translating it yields CASSPGQGEQFF.

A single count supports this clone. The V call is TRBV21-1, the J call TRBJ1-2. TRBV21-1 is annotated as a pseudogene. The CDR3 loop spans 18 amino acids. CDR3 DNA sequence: TGTGCCAGCAGCAAAGGGCCGGACCCACAGACCACTAACTATGGCTACACCTTC. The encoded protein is CASSKGPDPQTTNYGYTF.

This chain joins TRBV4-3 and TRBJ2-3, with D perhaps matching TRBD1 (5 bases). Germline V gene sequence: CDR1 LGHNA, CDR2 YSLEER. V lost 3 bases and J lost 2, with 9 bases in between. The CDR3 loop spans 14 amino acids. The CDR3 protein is CASSHRQLTDTQYF. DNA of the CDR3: TGCGCCAGCAGCCACCGACAGCTCACAGATACGCAGTATTTT.